This TCR beta chain was recorded in a study of diagnostic markers for celiac disease (dated by TCRdb to the early 2020s). Sequences SGHRS (CDR1) and YFSETQ (CDR2) are obtained from the germline V gene. The CDR3 covers 13 residues, taking in both the cysteine and the phenylalanine. No DNA sequence was recorded. Sequencing was performed on an Illumina MiSeq. Following reprocessing of the reads by TCRdb, the data hold one row per CDR3 protein sequence and no DNA is available. This sample's table lists some 7,500 distinct CDR3 sequences. The ten largest clones add up to around 6.3% of the sample. Worth noting for this clonotype: Its antigen target is currently unknown.

The sequence came from a human donor. This table probably holds off-target reads from a library built for another chain. The specimen was either unsorted cells or a sorted T cell fraction (not recorded which). The sequence is built from TRBV5-1 and TRBJ2-2. The CDR3 protein is CASSLSLNGELFF.